One TCR beta chain is described in this entry. Under the authors' procedure: Estimation of nucleated cell counts relied on the amplification of reference gene primers. Measured with immunoSEQ multiplex PCR; TCRdb has only the in-frame clones, and not every one. That table supplies the V and J calls and clone size; D and trimming were determined from the DNA. The sample consists of 210,000 or so clones, 70% to 90% of them appearing once. J was trimmed by 3 bases and V by 2 bases; bases with no gene match: 6. This CDR3 is built from 15 residues. Germline-derived CDR1 and CDR2 are MNHEY and SVGAGI. The sample belongs to a study of blood T cell repertoires in COVID-19. Overall study: There were acute and convalescent COVID-19 samples, and they came from the United States, Italy and Spain. In each case, the material was cDNA or gDNA derived from T cells, B-cell-depleted T cells, or PBMCs.

The chain combines TRBV6-5 with TRBJ1-2; 7 bases line up with TRBD1. The TCR sequence derives from a woman aged 50 to 60 with acute or convalescent COVID-19. Material: peripheral blood. In DNA, the CDR3 is TGTGCCAGCAGTTACAGGGAAACAGGGGACTATGGCTACACCTTC. Amino acid sequence: CASSYRETGDYGYTF.